This T cell receptor (beta chain) was identified in a study of regulatory T cells in long-lasting Graves disease. Concerning this clonotype: Its antigen is still unknown.

As for time point: persistent/refractory GD, antithyroid drugs over 5 years with positive TRAb. The TCR library used RNA extracted from PBMCs. Staff took about 9 milliliters of peripheral blood and put it into EDTA tubes. Per the germline V gene, CDR1 is SGHRS and CDR2 is YFSETQ. Trimming left V 3 bases short and J 6 bases short, with 15 bases between. This CDR3 region has 14 residues. Study-wide findings and caveats: It was in persistent disease that TRBV28, TRBJ1-2 and TRBJ2-5 were favored.

iRepertoire HTBI primers and Arm-PCR of CDR3 regions built TCR beta libraries. Each CDR3 protein is one row after TCRdb ran MiXCR on the multiplex PCR reads. The sample consists of some 420,000 distinct CDR3 sequences, about 22% of them appearing once. This receptor was identified in a female donor with Graves disease. The sample consisted of peripheral blood mononuclear cells (PBMCs), taken when the disease was refractory, from a patient treated with antithyroid drugs. The chain links TRBV5-1 to TRBJ1-2; D perhaps matches TRBD1 (6 bases). CDR3 in DNA: TGCGCCAGCAGCTGGGGGCTACGGGGCGATGGCTACACCTTC. It encodes CASSWGLRGDGYTF. Supplemented by reference TRBV5-1 and TRBJ1-2, the full variable domain reads KAGVTQTPRYLIKTRGQQVTLSCSPISGHRSVSWYQQTPGQGLQFLFEYFSETQRNKGNFPGRFSGRQFSNSRSEMNVSTLELGDSALYLCASSWGLRGDGYTFGSGTRLTVV.